This T cell receptor beta chain was captured by sequencing in a study of radiation and T cells in renal cell carcinoma. Study-wide background: Nephrectomy followed 15 Gy stereotactic body radiation by 4 weeks. Study-wide points: From baseline, blood top tumor clonotypes peaked at 2 weeks post-radiation.

Documented time point: blood 2 weeks post-SBRT. Treatment described: 15 Gy SBRT to primary tumor, nephrectomy 4 weeks later. Regarding this clone: Antigen specificity is unknown.

Assay: immunoSEQ multiplex PCR; the TCRdb copy retains only in-frame clones and omits some. Among 120,000 or so clones listed, more than 75% were seen once. The TCR was taken from a woman aged 70-85 years with renal cell carcinoma. Sample: blood, taken from a patient whose treatment included radiotherapy and nephrectomy.

CDR3 DNA: TGTGCCAGCAGTCCAAGGGGCCGCGAGCAGTACTTC. Its translation: CASSPRGREQYF. The chain carries TRBV28 and TRBJ2-7; possibly TRBD1 for D (5 bases). The CDR3 sequence is 12 residues long. Trimming stripped 5 bases from V and 6 bases from J, with 11 bases between. Germline assignment: CDR1 MDHEN and CDR2 SYDVKM.